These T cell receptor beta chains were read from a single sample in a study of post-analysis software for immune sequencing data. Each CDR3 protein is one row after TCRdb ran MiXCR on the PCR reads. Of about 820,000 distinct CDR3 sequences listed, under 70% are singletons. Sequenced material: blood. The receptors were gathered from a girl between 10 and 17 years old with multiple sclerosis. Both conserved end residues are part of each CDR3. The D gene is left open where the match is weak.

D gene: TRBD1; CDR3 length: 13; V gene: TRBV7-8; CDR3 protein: CASSPGQTYIQYF
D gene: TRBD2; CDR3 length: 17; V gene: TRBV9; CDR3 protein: CASSVGTSGGRSYEQYF
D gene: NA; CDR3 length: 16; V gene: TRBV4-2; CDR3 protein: CASSQGLGTIAGELFF
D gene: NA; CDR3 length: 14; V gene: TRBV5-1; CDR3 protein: CASSPTRGRETQYF
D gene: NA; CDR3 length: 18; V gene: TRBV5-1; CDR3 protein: CASSLDLRGTARGYGYTF
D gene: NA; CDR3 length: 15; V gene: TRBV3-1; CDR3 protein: CASSPPPGRGGEQFF
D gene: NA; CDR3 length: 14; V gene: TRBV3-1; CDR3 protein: CASSLWSGANVLTF
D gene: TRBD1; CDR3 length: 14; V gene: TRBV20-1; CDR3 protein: CSARVGRGPGGYTF
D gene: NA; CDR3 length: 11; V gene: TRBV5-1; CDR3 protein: CASSLAAEQFF
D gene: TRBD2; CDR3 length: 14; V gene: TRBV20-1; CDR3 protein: CSATLAESSYEQYF
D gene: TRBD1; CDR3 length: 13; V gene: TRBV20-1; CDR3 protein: CSARDGTGDEQYF
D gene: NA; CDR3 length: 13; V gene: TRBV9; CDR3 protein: CASSPIKGFGYTF
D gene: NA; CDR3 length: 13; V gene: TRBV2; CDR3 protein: CASAQSSYNEQFF
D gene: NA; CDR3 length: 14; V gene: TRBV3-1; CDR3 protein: CASSPRVFSYEQYF
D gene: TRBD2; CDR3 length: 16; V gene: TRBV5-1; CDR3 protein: CASSRTSGRITDTQYF
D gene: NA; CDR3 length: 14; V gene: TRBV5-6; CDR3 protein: CASEGPTTINEQFF
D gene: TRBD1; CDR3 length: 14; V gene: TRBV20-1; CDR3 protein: CSARDSGRGRTQYF
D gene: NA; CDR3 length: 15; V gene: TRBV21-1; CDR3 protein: CASSTRGTLAYEQYF
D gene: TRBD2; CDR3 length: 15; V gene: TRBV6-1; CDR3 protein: CASSEGLAGHQEQYF
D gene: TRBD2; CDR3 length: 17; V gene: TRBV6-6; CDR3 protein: CASRLSREGLAKNIQYF
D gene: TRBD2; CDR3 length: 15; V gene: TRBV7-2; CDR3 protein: CASRYSGTLLYEQYF
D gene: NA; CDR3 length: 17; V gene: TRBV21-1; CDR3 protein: CASSSAGLAGASDTQYF
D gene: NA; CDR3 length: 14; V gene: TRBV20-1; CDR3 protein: CSATPLGEEETQYF
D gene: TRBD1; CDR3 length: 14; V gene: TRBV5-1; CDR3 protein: CASSSGQGVDGYTF
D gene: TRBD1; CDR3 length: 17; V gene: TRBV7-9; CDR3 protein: CASIPQSGQGDVETQYF
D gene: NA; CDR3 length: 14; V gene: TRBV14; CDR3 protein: CASSYLTGPYGYTF
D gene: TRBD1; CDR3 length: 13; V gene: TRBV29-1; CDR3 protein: CSVEEDRGLEQYF
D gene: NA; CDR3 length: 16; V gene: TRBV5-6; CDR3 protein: CASSLVHRNSYNEQFF
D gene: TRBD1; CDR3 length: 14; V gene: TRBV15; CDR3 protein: CATSTGTDHYGYTF
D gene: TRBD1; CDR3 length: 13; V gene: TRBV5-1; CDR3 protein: CASSSGQGYELFF
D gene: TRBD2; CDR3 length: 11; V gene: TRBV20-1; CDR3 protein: CSGGRGSEQYF